Included here is one T cell receptor beta chain sequence, with context. Its target is not known. Extraction of RNA preceded its reverse transcription into cDNA, which served as the sequencing template. The repertoire was sequenced with immunoSEQ multiplex PCR; TCRdb's copy has only in-frame clones and lacks some. Counted here are roughly 210,000 clones, 40% to 45% occurring once; the ten biggest clones make up 2% to 3%. The sample originates from a study of CD8+ T cells in alopecia areata. Across the whole study: The percentage of affected scalp area served as the score of severity for treated patients. Study findings and constraints: Expanded CD8+ clones among the top 100, and scalp clonality, were significantly decreased by tofacitinib.

Germline assignment: CDR1 SQVTM and CDR2 ANQGSEA. V dropped 7 bases and J dropped 1 base, with 23 bases sitting between them. The CDR3 has 18 amino acids. Sample treatment: oral pan-JAK inhibitor, 5-10 mg twice daily. The rearrangement uses TRBV29-1 and TRBJ2-6, with a tentative D call TRBD1 (6 bases). This TCR was recovered from a human donor with alopecia areata. Material: CD4+ T cells sorted from blood, obtained around week 37, from a patient treated with tofacitinib. The DNA of the CDR3 is TGCAGCGCTCGCAGGGGACCTATGTCGCAATCTGGGGCCAACGTCCTGACTTTC. The encoded protein is CSARRGPMSQSGANVLTF. Based on the CDR3 plus reference TRBV29-1 and TRBJ2-6, the full variable domain is SAVISQKPSRDICQRGTSLTIQCQVDSQVTMMFWYRQQPGQSLTLIATANQGSEATYESGFVIDKFPISRPNLTFSTLTVSNMSPEDSSIYLCSARRGPMSQSGANVLTFGAGSRLTVL.